This T cell receptor (beta chain) emerged from a study of T cell responses to AZD1222 COVID-19 vaccine. The assay was immunoSEQ multiplex PCR, and TCRdb's table has in-frame clones only and misses some. This sample yields over 110,000 clones, of which 85% to 95% are seen a single time; roughly 12% belongs to the top ten. Findings of the study overall: White British people made up most donors, females outnumbered males, and clonal diversity was possibly underestimated.

A remark on this clone: Its antigen remains unknown.

This sequence was found in an adult who had recovered from COVID-19. The sequences come from peripheral blood, collected after recovery from COVID-19.

The CDR3 DNA sequence: TGTGCCAGCAGCCCCACCTACGGACTAGCGGGAGATGGGGATACGCAGTATTTT. This translates into CASSPTYGLAGDGDTQYF. The V call is TRBV7-9, the J call TRBJ2-3; 13 bases line up with TRBD2. J was trimmed by 6 bases and V by 5 bases; bases with no gene match: 14. CDR1 and CDR2 (germline): SEHNR, FQNEAQ (reference sequence). The CDR3 length is 18 residues. The complete variable domain, with remaining parts taken from reference TRBV7-9 and TRBJ2-3, reads DTGVSQNPRHKITKRGQNVTFRCDPISEHNRLYWYRQTLGQGPEFLTYFQNEAQLEKSRLLSDRFSAERPKGSFSTLEIQRTEQGDSAMYLCASSPTYGLAGDGDTQYFGPGTRLTVL.